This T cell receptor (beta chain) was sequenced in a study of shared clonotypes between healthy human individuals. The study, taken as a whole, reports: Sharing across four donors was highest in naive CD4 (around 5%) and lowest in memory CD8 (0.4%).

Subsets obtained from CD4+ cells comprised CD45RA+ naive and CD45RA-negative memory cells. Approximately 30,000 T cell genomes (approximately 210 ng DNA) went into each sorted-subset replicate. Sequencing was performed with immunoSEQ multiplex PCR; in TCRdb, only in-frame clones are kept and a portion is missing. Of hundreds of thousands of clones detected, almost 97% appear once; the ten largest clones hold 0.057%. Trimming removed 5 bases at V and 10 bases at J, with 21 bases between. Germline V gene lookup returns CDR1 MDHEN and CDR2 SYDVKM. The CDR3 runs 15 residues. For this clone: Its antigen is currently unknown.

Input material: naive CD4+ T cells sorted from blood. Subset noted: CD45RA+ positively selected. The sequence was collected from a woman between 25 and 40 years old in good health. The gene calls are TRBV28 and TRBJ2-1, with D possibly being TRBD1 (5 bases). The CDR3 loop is CASSPAPGRPGEQFF. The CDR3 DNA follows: TGTGCCAGCAGTCCAGCTCCCGGGCGACCAGGGGAGCAGTTCTTC.